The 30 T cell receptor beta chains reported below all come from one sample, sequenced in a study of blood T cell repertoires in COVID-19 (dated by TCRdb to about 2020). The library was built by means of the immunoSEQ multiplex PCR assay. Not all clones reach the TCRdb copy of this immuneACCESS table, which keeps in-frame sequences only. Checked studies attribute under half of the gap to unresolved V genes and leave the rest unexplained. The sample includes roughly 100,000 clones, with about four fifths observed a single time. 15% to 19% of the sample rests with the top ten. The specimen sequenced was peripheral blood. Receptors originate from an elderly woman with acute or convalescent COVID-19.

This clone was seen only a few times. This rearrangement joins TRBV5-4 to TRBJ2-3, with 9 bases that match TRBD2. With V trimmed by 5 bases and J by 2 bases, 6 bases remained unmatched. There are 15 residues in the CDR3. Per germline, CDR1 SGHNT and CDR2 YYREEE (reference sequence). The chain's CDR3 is CASRPAGGLTDTQYF. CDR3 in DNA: TGTGCCAGCAGGCCGGCGGGAGGGCTCACAGATACGCAGTATTTT.

CDR3 loop: CASRPQGWGTRNEQFF. The CDR3, as DNA: TGTGCCAGTAGACCACAGGGATGGGGCACTAGGAATGAGCAGTTCTTC. The V gene is TRBV19, the J gene TRBJ2-1, with D perhaps matching TRBD1 (6 bases). Germline CDR1 is LNHDA and CDR2 is SQIVND (reference sequence). The CDR3 covers 16 residues. Trimming took 6 bases from V and 7 from J, leaving 22 bases between them. The variable domain in full, with the rest retrieved from reference TRBV19 and TRBJ2-1, is DGGITQSPKYLFRKEGQNVTLSCEQNLNHDAMYWYRQDPGQGLRLIYYSQIVNDFQKGDIAEGYSVSREKKESFPLTVTSAQKNPTAFYLCASRPQGWGTRNEQFFGPGTRLTVL.

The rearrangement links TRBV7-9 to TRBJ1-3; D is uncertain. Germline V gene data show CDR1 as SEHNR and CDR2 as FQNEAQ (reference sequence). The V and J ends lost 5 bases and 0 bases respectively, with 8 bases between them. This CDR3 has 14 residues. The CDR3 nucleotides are TGTGCCAGCAGCCCCGACATCTCTGGAAACACCATATATTTT. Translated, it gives CASSPDISGNTIYF.

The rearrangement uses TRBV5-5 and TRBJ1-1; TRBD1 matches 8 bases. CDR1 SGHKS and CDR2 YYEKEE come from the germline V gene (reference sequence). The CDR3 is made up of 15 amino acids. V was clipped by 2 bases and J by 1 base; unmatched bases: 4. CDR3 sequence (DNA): TGTGCCAGCAGCTTACTCACAGGGGGGAACACTGAAGCTTTCTTT. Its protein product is CASSLLTGGNTEAFF.

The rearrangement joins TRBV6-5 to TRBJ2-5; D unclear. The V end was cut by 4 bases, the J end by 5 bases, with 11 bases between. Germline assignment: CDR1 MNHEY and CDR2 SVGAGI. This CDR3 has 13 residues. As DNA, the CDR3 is TGTGCCAGCAGTTTATCTCAGTGGGAGACCCAGTACTTC. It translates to CASSLSQWETQYF.

The CDR3: CASSILDRGNYGYTF. CDR3 sequence (DNA): TGTGCCAGTAGTATCCTGGACAGGGGGAACTATGGCTACACCTTC. The chain couples TRBV19 to TRBJ1-2; TRBD1 aligns across 10 bases. J lost 2 bases, V lost 3 bases, and 3 bases had no gene match. The CDR3 has 15 amino acids. Germline assignment: CDR1 LNHDA and CDR2 SQIVND (reference sequence).

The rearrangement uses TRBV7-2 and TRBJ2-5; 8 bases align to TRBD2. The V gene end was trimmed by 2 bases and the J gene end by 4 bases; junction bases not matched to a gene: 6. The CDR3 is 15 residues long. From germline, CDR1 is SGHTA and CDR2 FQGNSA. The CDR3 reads CASSLSGSNGETQYF. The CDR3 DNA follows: TGTGCCAGCAGCTTAAGCGGGAGTAATGGAGAGACCCAGTACTTC.

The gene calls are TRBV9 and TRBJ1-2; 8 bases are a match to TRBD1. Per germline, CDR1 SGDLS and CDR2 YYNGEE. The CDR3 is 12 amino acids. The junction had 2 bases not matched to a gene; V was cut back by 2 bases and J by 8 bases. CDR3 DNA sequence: TGTGCCAGCAGCGTTGGGGACAGGGGCTACACCTTC. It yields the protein CASSVGDRGYTF.

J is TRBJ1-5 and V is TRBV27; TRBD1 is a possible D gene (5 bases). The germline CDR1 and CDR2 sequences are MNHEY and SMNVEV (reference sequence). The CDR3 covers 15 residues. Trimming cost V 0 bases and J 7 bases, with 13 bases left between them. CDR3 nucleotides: TGTGCCAGCAGTTTATCGGGCAGGGTACGACAGCCCCAGCATTTT. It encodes CASSLSGRVRQPQHF.

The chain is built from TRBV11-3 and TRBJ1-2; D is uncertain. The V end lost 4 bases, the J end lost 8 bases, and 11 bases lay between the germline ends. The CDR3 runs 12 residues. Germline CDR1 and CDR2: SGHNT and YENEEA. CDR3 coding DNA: TGTGCCAGCAGCTGGCGAGGAAGCGGCTACACCTTC. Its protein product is CASSWRGSGYTF.

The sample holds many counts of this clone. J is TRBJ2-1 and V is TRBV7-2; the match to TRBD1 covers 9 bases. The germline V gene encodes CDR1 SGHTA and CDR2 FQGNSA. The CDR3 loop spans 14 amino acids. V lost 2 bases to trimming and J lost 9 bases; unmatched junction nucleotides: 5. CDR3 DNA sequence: TGTGCCAGCAGCTTATCACAGGGGGCTGGTGAGCAGTTCTTC. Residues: CASSLSQGAGEQFF.

CDR3 nucleotide sequence: TGTGCCAGCAGTACCCAGCGGGAGGGCCGAGAGCAGTTCTTC. Translation gives CASSTQREGREQFF. This chain links TRBV27 with TRBJ2-1, with TRBD2 matching over 10 bases. V shed 5 bases and J 10 bases; nucleotides not matched to a gene: 8. There are 14 residues in the CDR3. Germline values: CDR1 MNHEY, CDR2 SMNVEV (reference sequence).

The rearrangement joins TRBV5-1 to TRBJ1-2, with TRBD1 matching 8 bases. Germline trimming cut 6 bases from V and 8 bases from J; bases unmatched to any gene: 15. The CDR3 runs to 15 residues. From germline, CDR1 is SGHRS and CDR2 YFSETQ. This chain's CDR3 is CASNQPGQDLEGYTF. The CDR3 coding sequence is TGCGCCAGCAACCAACCGGGACAGGACTTGGAGGGCTACACCTTC.

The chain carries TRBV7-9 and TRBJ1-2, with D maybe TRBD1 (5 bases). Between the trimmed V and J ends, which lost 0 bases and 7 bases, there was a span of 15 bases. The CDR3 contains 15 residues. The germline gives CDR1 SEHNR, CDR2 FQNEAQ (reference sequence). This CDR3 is CASSLAPEGLGGYTF. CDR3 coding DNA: TGTGCCAGCAGCTTAGCGCCGGAGGGGCTTGGTGGCTACACCTTC.

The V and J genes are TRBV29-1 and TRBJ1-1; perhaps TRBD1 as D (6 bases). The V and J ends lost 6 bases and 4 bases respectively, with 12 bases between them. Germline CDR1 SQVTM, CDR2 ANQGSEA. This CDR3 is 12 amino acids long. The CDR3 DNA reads TGCAGCGTCCTAGGGGGACCCACTGAAGCTTTCTTT. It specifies CSVLGGPTEAFF.

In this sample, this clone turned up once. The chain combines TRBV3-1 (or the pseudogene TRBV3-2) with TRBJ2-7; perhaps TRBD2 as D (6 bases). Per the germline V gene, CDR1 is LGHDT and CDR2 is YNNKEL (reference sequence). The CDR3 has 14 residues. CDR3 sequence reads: CASSQDVGGAAVNV. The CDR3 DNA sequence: TGTGCCAGCAGCCAAGATGTGGGGGGAGCGGCGGTAAACGTC.

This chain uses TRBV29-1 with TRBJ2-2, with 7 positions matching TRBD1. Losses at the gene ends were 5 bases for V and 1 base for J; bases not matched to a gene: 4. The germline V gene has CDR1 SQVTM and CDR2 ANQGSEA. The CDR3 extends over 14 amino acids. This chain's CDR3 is CSVKGQMNTGELFF. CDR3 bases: TGCAGCGTTAAGGGACAGATGAACACCGGGGAGCTGTTTTTT.

The DNA for the CDR3 is TGTGCCAGCAAGTCGGGTTGGGAGTACGAGCAGTACTTC. Translated, it gives CASKSGWEYEQYF. The chain carries TRBV2 and TRBJ2-7; D possibly corresponds to TRBD2 (5 bases). This CDR3 region has 13 residues. The germline V gene encodes CDR1 SNHLY and CDR2 FYNNEI. Trimming cost V 7 bases and J 4 bases, with 14 bases left between them.

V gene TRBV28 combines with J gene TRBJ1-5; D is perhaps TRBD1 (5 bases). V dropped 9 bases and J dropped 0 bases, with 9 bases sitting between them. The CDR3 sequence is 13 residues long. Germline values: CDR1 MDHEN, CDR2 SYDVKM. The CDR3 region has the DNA TGTGCCAGTCGACAGTATAGCAATCAGCCCCAGCATTTT. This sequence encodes CASRQYSNQPQHF.

The CDR3 loop reads CASSVDITGSTGELFF. For the CDR3, the DNA is TGTGCCAGCAGCGTGGACATAACAGGGAGCACCGGGGAGCTGTTTTTT. The gene calls are TRBV9 and TRBJ2-2; D possibly corresponds to TRBD1 (6 bases). V shed 2 bases and J shed 4 bases, with 15 bases lying between them. Germline loops: CDR1 SGDLS, CDR2 YYNGEE. The CDR3 is 16 residues long.

DNA of the CDR3: TGCAGCGTGGGGGGCGACAGGGGAGCTTTCTTT. Translating it yields CSVGGDRGAFF. V gene TRBV29-1 combines with J gene TRBJ1-1, with 8 bases fitting TRBD1. This CDR3 has 11 residues. With 6 bases clipped from V and 10 bases from J, the junction kept 7 bases outside the gene matches. CDR1 and CDR2 from the germline V gene are SQVTM and ANQGSEA.

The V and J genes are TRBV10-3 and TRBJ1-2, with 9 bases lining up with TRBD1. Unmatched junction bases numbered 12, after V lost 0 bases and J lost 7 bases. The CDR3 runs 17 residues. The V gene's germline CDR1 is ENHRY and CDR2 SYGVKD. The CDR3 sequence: CAISESRDRALIGGYTF. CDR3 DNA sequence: TGTGCCATCAGTGAGTCACGGGACAGGGCCCTCATAGGTGGCTACACCTTC.

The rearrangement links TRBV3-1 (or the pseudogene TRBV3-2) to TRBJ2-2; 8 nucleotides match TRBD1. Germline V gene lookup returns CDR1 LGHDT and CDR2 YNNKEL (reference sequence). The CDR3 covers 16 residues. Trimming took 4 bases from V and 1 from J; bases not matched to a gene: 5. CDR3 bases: TGTGCCAGCAGCCCGCGGACAGGGAAGAACACCGGGGAGCTGTTTTTT. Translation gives CASSPRTGKNTGELFF.

Here the CDR3 DNA reads TGTGCCAGCAGCCGAGGACTAGCGGGCTACGAGCAGTACTTC. Translation gives CASSRGLAGYEQYF. The rearrangement joins TRBV4-2 to TRBJ2-7; TRBD2 matches at 11 bases. Germline-derived CDR1 and CDR2 are LGHNA and YNFKEQ. J lost 3 bases, V lost 4 bases, and 2 bases had no gene match. The CDR3 runs to 14 residues.

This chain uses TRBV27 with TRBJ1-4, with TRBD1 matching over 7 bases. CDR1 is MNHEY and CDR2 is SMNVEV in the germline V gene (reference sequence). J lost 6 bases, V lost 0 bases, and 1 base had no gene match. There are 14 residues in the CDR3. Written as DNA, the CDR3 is TGTGCCAGCAGTTTATCGGGACAGCATGAAAAACTGTTTTTT. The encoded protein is CASSLSGQHEKLFF.

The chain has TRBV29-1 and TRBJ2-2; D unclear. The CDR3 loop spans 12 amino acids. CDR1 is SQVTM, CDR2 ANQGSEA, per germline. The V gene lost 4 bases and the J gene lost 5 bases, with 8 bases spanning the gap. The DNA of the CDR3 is TGCAGCGTTGGGGCATTTACCGGGGAGCTGTTTTTT. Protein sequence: CSVGAFTGELFF.

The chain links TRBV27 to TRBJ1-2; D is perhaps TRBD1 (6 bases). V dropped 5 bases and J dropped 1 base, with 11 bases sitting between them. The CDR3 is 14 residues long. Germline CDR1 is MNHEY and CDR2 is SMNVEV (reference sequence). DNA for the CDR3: TGTGCCAGCAGTCCCAGGGGCAATAACTATGGCTACACCTTC. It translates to CASSPRGNNYGYTF.

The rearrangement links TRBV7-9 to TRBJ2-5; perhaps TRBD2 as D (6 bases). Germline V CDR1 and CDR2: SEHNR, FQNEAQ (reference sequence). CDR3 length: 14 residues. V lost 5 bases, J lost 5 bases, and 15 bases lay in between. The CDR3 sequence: CASSPPGLKETQYF. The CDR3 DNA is TGTGCCAGCAGCCCTCCGGGACTGAAGGAGACCCAGTACTTC.

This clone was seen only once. The CDR3 reads CASSATGGFGYTF. Here the CDR3 DNA reads TGTGCCAGCAGTGCGACAGGGGGCTTTGGCTACACCTTC. This sequence joins TRBV2 and TRBJ1-2; TRBD1 aligns across 10 bases. Germline CDR1 and CDR2: SNHLY and FYNNEI. V was pared by 4 bases and J by 7 bases, with 3 bases of the junction left unmatched. This CDR3 is built from 13 residues.

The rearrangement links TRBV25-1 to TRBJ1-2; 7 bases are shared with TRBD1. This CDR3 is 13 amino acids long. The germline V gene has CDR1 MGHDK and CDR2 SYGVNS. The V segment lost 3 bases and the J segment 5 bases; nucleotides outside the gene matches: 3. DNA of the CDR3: TGTGCCAGCAGTGAGGGGACAGTTTATGGCTACACCTTC. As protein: CASSEGTVYGYTF.